The T cell receptor beta chain under discussion was sequenced for a study of blood T cell repertoires in COVID-19. Study background: Samples taken during acute and convalescent COVID-19 were collected in the United States, Italy and Spain. T cells, B-cell-depleted T cells, or PBMCs provided the cDNA or gDNA that served as material.

In the original analysis: Nucleated cell number was recorded as an estimate derived from reference gene primer amplification. Data came from immunoSEQ multiplex PCR; TCRdb stores just in-frame clones and leaves some out. For V, J and clone size, that table is used; D and trimming come from the DNA. The sample records some 270,000 clones, 84% being singletons. The sequenced material came from peripheral blood. The TCR sequence derives from a woman aged 40-49 years who had recovered from COVID-19.

The CDR3 DNA reads TGTGCCAGCAGCCAAACTACAGGGGATCAGCCCCAGCATTTT. It specifies CASSQTTGDQPQHF. The J gene is TRBJ1-5, the V gene TRBV4-2; 7 bases fit TRBD1. V lost 2 bases to trimming and J lost 5 bases; unmatched junction nucleotides: 3. This CDR3 has 14 amino acids. Per germline, CDR1 LGHNA and CDR2 YNFKEQ.